A single sample is the source of the 4 T cell receptor beta chains below, sequenced in a study of cytomegalovirus exposure and HLA in healthy donors. PCR primers comprised 60 Vbeta and 13 Jbeta primers. Profiled with immunoSEQ multiplex PCR; TCRdb holds only in-frame clones, not every one. This table has over 150,000 clones, under 90% appearing once. The source material was PBMCs. These receptors came from a boy aged 2 to 10 in good health and CMV-seronegative.

The chain links TRBV2 to TRBJ1-5; D is possibly TRBD1 (5 bases). Germline values: CDR1 SNHLY, CDR2 FYNNEI. V was clipped by 4 bases and J by 0 bases, with 10 bases between them. The CDR3 extends over 15 amino acids. For the CDR3, the DNA is TGTGCCAGCAGTGTACGGGGGGGTAGCAATCAGCCCCAGCATTTT. This codes for CASSVRGGSNQPQHF. Based on the CDR3 plus reference TRBV2 and TRBJ1-5, the full variable domain is EPEVTQTPSHQVTQMGQEVILRCVPISNHLYFYWYRQILGQKVEFLVSFYNNEISEKSEIFDDQFSVERPDGSNFTLKIRSTKLEDSAMYFCASSVRGGSNQPQHFGDGTRLSIL.

This clone was detected once. The identical CDR3 is also encoded by other nucleotide sequences in the sample. This sequence joins TRBV5-6 and TRBJ1-2; D remains unclear. This CDR3 region has 12 residues. Germline CDR1 SGHDT, CDR2 YYEEEE. V shed 2 bases and J shed 1 base, with 3 bases lying between them. The CDR3 here is CASSFLNYGYTF. The CDR3 bases are TGTGCCAGCAGCTTTCTTAACTATGGCTACACCTTC. Based on the CDR3 plus reference TRBV5-6 and TRBJ1-2, the full variable domain is DAGVTQSPTHLIKTRGQQVTLRCSPKSGHDTVSWYQQALGQGPQFIFQYYEEEERQRGNFPDRFSGHQFPNYSSELNVNALLLGDSALYLCASSFLNYGYTFGSGTRLTVV.

CDR3 in amino acids: CASSFGQGATGELFF. CDR3 DNA sequence: TGTGCCAGCAGCTTCGGACAGGGGGCGACCGGGGAGCTGTTTTTT. The genes are TRBV7-9 and TRBJ2-2; TRBD1 agrees at 11 bases. The ends lost 3 bases at V and 5 bases at J; junction bases unmatched: 2. Germline V gene sequence: CDR1 SEHNR, CDR2 FQNEAQ (reference sequence). This CDR3 has 15 amino acids.

The V call is TRBV4-1, the J call TRBJ1-1; D is uncertain. Germline CDR1 reads MGHRA; CDR2 reads YSYEKL. This CDR3 region has 19 residues. The V gene lost 2 bases and the J gene lost 0 bases, with 22 bases spanning the gap. The CDR3 nucleotides read TGCGCCAGCAGCCAACCTCCCCCGAGGGTACAAGCCATGAACACTGAAGCTTTCTTT. Amino acids: CASSQPPPRVQAMNTEAFF.